These 9 T cell receptor beta chains were sequenced from one sample in a study of shared clonotypes between healthy human individuals. This table comes from immunoSEQ multiplex PCR, and its TCRdb copy is limited to in-frame clones, with some not included. The sample shows about 470,000 clones, roughly 83% of them seen only once. Sequenced sample: PBMCs. The receptors were gathered from a middle-aged woman in good health. Some clones in this sample may be carry-over from other donors' samples.

This chain connects TRBV28 to TRBJ1-5; a weak D match, TRBD1 (5 bases). Germline V gene data show CDR1 as MDHEN and CDR2 as SYDVKM. The CDR3 loop spans 14 amino acids. The V and J ends lost 7 bases and 5 bases respectively, with 15 bases between them. The CDR3 DNA is TGTGCCAGCATGGGGGGGGGATCTCATCAGCCCCAGCATTTT. Translating it yields CASMGGGSHQPQHF.

This clone was seen more than once but under ten times. V is TRBV5-1 and J is TRBJ2-2; no definite D call. V was clipped by 2 bases and J by 5 bases, with 10 bases between them. Per the germline V gene, CDR1 is SGHRS and CDR2 is YFSETQ. The CDR3 loop spans 14 amino acids. The CDR3 loop is CASSLDSSTGELFF. CDR3 in DNA: TGCGCCAGCAGCTTAGACTCTTCGACCGGGGAGCTGTTTTTT.

The genes are TRBV6-1 and TRBJ1-2; D is unclear. V lost 9 bases, J lost 8 bases, and 22 bases lay in between. Looked up from germline, CDR1 is MNHNS and CDR2 is SASEGT. The CDR3 has 14 amino acids. The CDR3 reads CASELEGNSQGYTF. The CDR3 DNA sequence: TGTGCCAGTGAATTAGAGGGCAATAGTCAGGGCTACACCTTC.

The CDR3 is CASSEQGSSYEQYF. The DNA of the CDR3 is TGTGCCAGCAGTGAACAGGGGAGCTCCTACGAGCAGTACTTC. This chain joins TRBV6-5 and TRBJ2-7; 7 nucleotides line up with TRBD1. Germline-derived CDR1 and CDR2 are MNHEY and SVGAGI. CDR3 length equals 14 residues. Trimming removed 5 bases from V and 0 bases from J; junction bases left unmatched: 4.

The chain joins TRBV7-2 to TRBJ2-7; 12 positions agree with TRBD2. Germline trimming cut 5 bases from V and 6 bases from J; bases unmatched to any gene: 5. This CDR3 has 14 amino acids. Germline loops: CDR1 SGHTA, CDR2 FQGNSA. The DNA of the CDR3 is TGTGCCAGCAGCCCCTGGACTAGCGGGATCGAGCAGTACTTC. It codes for CASSPWTSGIEQYF.

This clone was observed once. This chain uses TRBV27 with TRBJ2-5; weak D call: TRBD2 (6 bases). The germline V gene has CDR1 MNHEY and CDR2 SMNVEV (reference sequence). Trimming removed 10 bases at V and 4 bases at J, with 16 bases between. The CDR3 is 13 amino acids. This CDR3 reads CATGLGGVETQYF. As DNA, the CDR3 is TGTGCCACGGGCCTCGGGGGAGTAGAGACCCAGTACTTC.

This rearrangement joins TRBV6-6 to TRBJ2-2; D gene ambiguous. Deletions cut 2 bases from V and 0 bases from J, with 10 bases between. Germline-derived CDR1 and CDR2 are MNHNY and SVGAGI (reference sequence). The CDR3 length is 16 residues. For the CDR3, the DNA is TGTGCCAGCAGTTACAATGGAGTCTCGAACACCGGGGAGCTGTTTTTT. The encoded protein is CASSYNGVSNTGELFF.

The chain recombines TRBV7-2 with TRBJ2-2, with 7 bases lining up with TRBD2. J lost 0 bases, V lost 5 bases, and 6 bases had no gene match. The length of the CDR3 is 16 residues. Germline V gives CDR1 SGHTA, CDR2 FQGNSA. The chain's CDR3 is CASSQQGGANTGELFF. CDR3 DNA: TGTGCCAGCAGCCAGCAGGGAGGGGCGAACACCGGGGAGCTGTTTTTT.

To note about this clone: As the CDR3 is not closed by the conserved phenylalanine or tryptophan, this likely results from a read error. The rearrangement links TRBV7-9 to TRBJ1-2, with D perhaps TRBD1 (6 bases). Trimming took 1 base from V and 2 from J, leaving 8 bases between them. Germline V gene lookup returns CDR1 SEHNR and CDR2 FQNEAQ (reference sequence). The CDR3 has 14 residues. Here the CDR3 DNA reads TGTGCCAGCAGCTTAGGGACAGCCAACTATGGCTACACCCTC. As protein: CASSLGTANYGYTL.